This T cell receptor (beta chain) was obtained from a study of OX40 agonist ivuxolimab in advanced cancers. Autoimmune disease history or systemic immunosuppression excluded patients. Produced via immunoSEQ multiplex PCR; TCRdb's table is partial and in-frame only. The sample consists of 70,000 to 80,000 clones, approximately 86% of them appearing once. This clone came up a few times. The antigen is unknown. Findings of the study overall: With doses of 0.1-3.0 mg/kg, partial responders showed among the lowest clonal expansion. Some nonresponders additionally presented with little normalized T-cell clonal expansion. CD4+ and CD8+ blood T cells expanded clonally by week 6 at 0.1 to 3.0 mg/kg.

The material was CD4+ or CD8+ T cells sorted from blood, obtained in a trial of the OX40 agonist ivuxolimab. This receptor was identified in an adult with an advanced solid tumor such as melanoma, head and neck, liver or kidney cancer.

The CDR3 sequence is CASSYSRSADTEAFF. CDR3 DNA sequence: TGTGCCAGCAGTTACTCGCGGTCAGCGGACACTGAAGCTTTCTTT. The chain carries TRBV6-5 and TRBJ1-1; the D is unclear. Trimming left V 0 bases short and J 3 bases short, with 11 bases between. This CDR3 comprises 15 residues. CDR1 MNHEY and CDR2 SVGAGI come from the germline V gene.